This T cell receptor (beta chain) was sequenced for a study of blood T cell repertoires in COVID-19. In the source study's methods: Nucleated cell counts were estimated from reference gene primer amplification. Here immunoSEQ multiplex PCR was the method, and the copy in TCRdb shows in-frame clones only, minus some. V and J calls plus clone size are reproduced from that table; the DNA served to infer D and trimming. Of around 370,000 clones listed, 88% are singletons. Trimming cost V 0 bases and J 3 bases; bases outside gene matches: 4. The CDR3 extends over 15 amino acids. Looked up from germline, CDR1 is WNHNN and CDR2 is SYGVQD (reference sequence). Clinical history reported by participants formed the basis on which cohorts were assigned. All recovered Cohort 3 donors got two negative PCRs, got clearance, or saw symptom resolution.

V usage is TRBV10-1 and J usage is TRBJ1-1; TRBD1 agrees at 7 bases. The sample comprised PBMCs or T cells enriched from blood (not recorded which). The origin of this receptor is a young woman who had recovered from COVID-19. The CDR3 region is CASSESAGGHTEAFF. The DNA for the CDR3 is TGCGCCAGCAGTGAGTCGGCAGGGGGGCACACTGAAGCTTTCTTT.